The 18 T cell receptor beta chains given below trace back to one sample, sequenced in a study of blood T cell repertoires in COVID-19. Sequencing was performed with immunoSEQ multiplex PCR; in TCRdb, only in-frame clones are kept and a portion is missing. Among around 300,000 clones listed, roughly 92% were seen once. Material: peripheral blood. The receptor source for this set is a woman aged 25 to 45 with COVID-19, enrolled during active disease.

The table lists this clone with a count of one. The chain carries TRBV11-2 and TRBJ2-3; 8 nucleotides align to TRBD2. The CDR3 extends over 14 amino acids. Germline-derived CDR1 and CDR2 are SGHAT and FQNNGV. The V and J ends lost 5 bases and 6 bases, in that order; junction bases with no gene match: 7. In DNA, the CDR3 is TGTGCCAGCAGCCCCTTGACTAGCGCCGATACGCAGTATTTT. This translates into CASSPLTSADTQYF.

The V call is TRBV9, the J call TRBJ2-7, with a possible D match to TRBD2 (5 bases). CDR1 is SGDLS and CDR2 is YYNGEE in the germline V gene. V shed 0 bases and J shed 2 bases, with 15 bases lying between them. The CDR3 is 16 amino acids. CDR3 nucleotides: TGTGCCAGCAGCGTAGCTATGGGCGGGCCTCCCTACGAGCAGTACTTC. It is translated as CASSVAMGGPPYEQYF.

J is TRBJ1-1 and V is TRBV5-1; TRBD1 matches at 8 bases. This CDR3 comprises 15 residues. V lost 8 bases, J lost 0 bases, and 9 bases stayed unmatched. The germline V gene has CDR1 SGHRS and CDR2 YFSETQ. This CDR3 is CARTRQGRLNTEAFF. The CDR3 DNA is TGCGCCAGGACCCGACAGGGGAGGCTGAACACTGAAGCTTTCTTT.

The gene calls are TRBV24-1 and TRBJ2-2; 8 bases fit TRBD1. CDR3 length equals 17 residues. Germline V gene data show CDR1 as KGHDR and CDR2 as SFDVKD. Trimming removed 4 bases from V and 0 bases from J; junction bases left unmatched: 6. Here the CDR3 reads CATSDPRQGTNTGELFF. In nucleotides, the CDR3 is TGTGCCACCAGTGACCCTAGACAGGGGACGAACACCGGGGAGCTGTTTTTT.

DNA of the CDR3: TGTGCCAGCAGCGCTGCTAGCGGGAGGATGAATGAGCAGTTCTTC. This gives the protein CASSAASGRMNEQFF. The chain uses TRBV2 and TRBJ2-1; TRBD2 agrees at 11 bases. Germline CDR1 and CDR2: SNHLY and FYNNEI. Trimming took 6 bases from V and 7 from J; bases not matched to a gene: 8. The CDR3 loop spans 15 amino acids. The whole variable domain, filled in from reference TRBV2 and TRBJ2-1, reads EPEVTQTPSHQVTQMGQEVILRCVPISNHLYFYWYRQILGQKVEFLVSFYNNEISEKSEIFDDQFSVERPDGSNFTLKIRSTKLEDSAMYFCASSAASGRMNEQFFGPGTRLTVL.

The chain combines TRBV5-4 with TRBJ1-2, with 9 bases identical to TRBD1. From germline, CDR1 is SGHNT and CDR2 YYREEE (reference sequence). The CDR3 has 16 amino acids. The ends lost 5 bases at V and 5 bases at J; junction bases unmatched: 13. CDR3 region: CASRATAGTGPYGYTF. The DNA for the CDR3 is TGTGCCAGCAGGGCGACCGCTGGGACAGGGCCGTATGGCTACACCTTC.

The V gene is TRBV19, the J gene TRBJ1-5; the D is unclear. The germline V gene has CDR1 LNHDA and CDR2 SQIVND (reference sequence). V gave up 3 bases and J gave up 7 bases, with 13 bases separating them. This CDR3 is 14 amino acids long. Here the CDR3 reads CASSIGPAGQPQHF. The CDR3 DNA reads as TGTGCCAGTAGTATTGGTCCGGCCGGGCAGCCCCAGCATTTT.

This clone has only one observation. V gene TRBV30 combines with J gene TRBJ1-5; no clear D. The ends were cut back, 0 bases at V and 4 bases at J, with 10 bases in the middle. The CDR3 spans 14 residues. From germline, CDR1 is GTSNPN and CDR2 SVGIG (reference sequence). The CDR3 region is CAWSVLAGNQPQHF. The CDR3 bases are TGTGCCTGGAGTGTATTGGCGGGGAATCAGCCCCAGCATTTT. The variable domain in full, with the rest retrieved from reference TRBV30 and TRBJ1-5, is SQTIHQWPATLVQPVGSPLSLECTVEGTSNPNLYWYRQAAGRGLQLLFYSVGIGQISSEVPQNLSASRPQDRQFILSSKKLLLSDSGFYLCAWSVLAGNQPQHFGDGTRLSIL.

The CDR3 coding sequence is TGTGCCAGCAGAAGAGCGGGGGTGTACGAGCAGTACTTC. This codes for CASRRAGVYEQYF. The chain joins TRBV6-5 to TRBJ2-7; 8 bases match TRBD2. The CDR3 totals 13 residues. Germline CDR1 and CDR2: MNHEY and SVGAGI. V lost 6 bases to trimming and J lost 4 bases; unmatched junction nucleotides: 5.

V usage is TRBV13 and J usage is TRBJ1-2; D is perhaps TRBD1 (5 bases). The CDR3 is made up of 14 amino acids. V shed 3 bases and J shed 2 bases, with 10 bases lying between them. Germline CDR1 reads PRHDT; CDR2 reads FYEKMQ (reference sequence). CDR3 nucleotide sequence: TGTGCCAGCAGCTTGTCCCAGGGCAACTATGGCTACACCTTC. Translating gives CASSLSQGNYGYTF.

This clone was recorded only once. V is TRBV19 and J is TRBJ2-7; D call uncertain. This CDR3 spans 12 amino acids. V was trimmed by 8 bases and J by 2 bases, leaving 10 bases between them. CDR1 is LNHDA, CDR2 SQIVND, per germline (reference sequence). The CDR3 loop is CASGHNAYEQYF. The CDR3 DNA sequence: TGTGCCAGTGGGCACAACGCCTACGAGCAGTACTTC.

The J gene is TRBJ2-1, the V gene TRBV19, with D maybe TRBD1 (5 bases). Per the germline V gene, CDR1 is LNHDA and CDR2 is SQIVND (reference sequence). This CDR3 is built from 15 residues. The V gene lost 3 bases and the J gene lost 10 bases, with 19 bases spanning the gap. The CDR3 here is CASSMGLGVPAEQFF. CDR3 sequence (DNA): TGTGCCAGTAGTATGGGGTTAGGGGTCCCAGCCGAGCAGTTCTTC.

This sequence joins TRBV13 and TRBJ2-5; D perhaps matches TRBD1 (5 bases). The germline V gene encodes CDR1 PRHDT and CDR2 FYEKMQ (reference sequence). This CDR3 has 13 residues. V was cut by 7 bases and J by 4 bases, with 13 bases left in between. The CDR3 region has the DNA TGTGCCAGCACTCTAAGGGGTTTAGAGACCCAGTACTTC. It is translated as CASTLRGLETQYF.

V gene TRBV7-2 combines with J gene TRBJ1-4, with a possible D match to TRBD1 (6 bases). Trimming stripped 3 bases from V and 7 bases from J, with 15 bases between. This CDR3 comprises 15 residues. Germline V lookup: CDR1 SGHTA, CDR2 FQGNSA. The CDR3 DNA is TGTGCCAGCAGCTTGAGGGAGGGGGGAGGTGAAAAACTGTTTTTT. It yields the protein CASSLREGGGEKLFF.

The count of this clone is one. DNA of the CDR3: TGTGCCAGCAGCGGACCGGCCCAAACTAGCGGGAGGGCCTATGAGCAGTTCTTC. Translated: CASSGPAQTSGRAYEQFF. The chain joins TRBV9 to TRBJ2-1, with 13 bases matching TRBD2. V lost 3 bases to trimming and J lost 8 bases; unmatched junction nucleotides: 14. CDR1 is SGDLS and CDR2 is YYNGEE in the germline V gene. The CDR3 consists of 18 residues.

The gene calls are TRBV12-3 or TRBV12-4 and TRBJ1-2; D is ambiguous. V gave up 1 base and J gave up 3 bases, with 3 bases separating them. The length of the CDR3 is 12 residues. The CDR3 sequence is CASSLVDYGYTF. DNA of the CDR3: TGTGCCAGCAGTTTAGTCGACTATGGCTACACCTTC.

V gene TRBV29-1 combines with J gene TRBJ2-5, with 11 bases matching TRBD1. The CDR3 spans 13 residues. CDR1 and CDR2 (germline): SQVTM, ANQGSEA. V gave up 6 bases and J gave up 5 bases; unmatched junction bases: 5. CDR3 sequence reads: CSVGQGVEETQYF. CDR3 bases: TGCAGCGTGGGACAGGGGGTAGAGGAGACCCAGTACTTC.

The rearrangement links TRBV5-4 to TRBJ2-1, with 13 positions matching TRBD2. CDR3 length: 16 residues. V lost 4 bases and J lost 4; bases outside the gene matches: 5. CDR1 is SGHNT and CDR2 is YYREEE in the germline V gene (reference sequence). The CDR3 protein is CASSKGTSGMYNEQFF. In DNA form, the CDR3 reads TGTGCCAGCAGCAAGGGGACTAGCGGGATGTACAATGAGCAGTTCTTC.